The 3 T cell receptor beta chains below all came from one sample that was sequenced in a study of shared clonotypes between healthy human individuals. Measured with immunoSEQ multiplex PCR; TCRdb has only the in-frame clones, and not every one. The data contain 2 million to 2.5 million clones, 80% to 95% of them singletons. The sample was naive CD4+ T cells from PBMCs. As for subset: CD45RA+ positively selected. These receptors originate from a man aged 18 to 29 in good health. Some clones in this sample may be carry-over from other donors' samples.

The chain is built from TRBV11-2 and TRBJ2-1; D is ambiguous. The CDR3 length is 15 residues. Deletions cut 1 base from V and 7 bases from J, with 14 bases between. CDR1 and CDR2 (germline): SGHAT, FQNNGV. The CDR3: CASSLVLRATNEQFF. The CDR3 DNA follows: TGTGCCAGCAGCTTAGTGTTAAGAGCTACTAATGAGCAGTTCTTC.

This sequence joins TRBV29-1 and TRBJ2-2; a weak D match, TRBD1 (6 bases). This CDR3 region has 15 residues. Trimming shortened V by 4 bases and J by 1 base, and 13 bases separated the two germline ends. The germline gives CDR1 SQVTM, CDR2 ANQGSEA. Here the CDR3 reads CSVVWQGRNTGELFF. In DNA, the CDR3 is TGCAGCGTTGTATGGCAGGGGAGGAACACCGGGGAGCTGTTTTTT.

The V gene is TRBV5-5, the J gene TRBJ2-7; TRBD1 matches at 9 bases. The CDR3 totals 18 residues. The germline gives CDR1 SGHKS, CDR2 YYEKEE (reference sequence). With 2 bases clipped from V and 4 bases from J, the junction kept 16 bases outside the gene matches. CDR3 nucleotide sequence: TGTGCCAGCAGCTTTTGGTGGACAGGGGTTAATTCAGGGTACGAGCAGTACTTC. Protein product: CASSFWWTGVNSGYEQYF. Full variable domain (outside the CDR3, taken from reference TRBV5-5 and TRBJ2-7): DAGVTQSPTHLIKTRGQQVTLRCSPISGHKSVSWYQQVLGQGPQFIFQYYEKEERGRGNFPDRFSARQFPNYSSELNVNALLLGDSALYLCASSFWWTGVNSGYEQYFGPGTRLTVT.